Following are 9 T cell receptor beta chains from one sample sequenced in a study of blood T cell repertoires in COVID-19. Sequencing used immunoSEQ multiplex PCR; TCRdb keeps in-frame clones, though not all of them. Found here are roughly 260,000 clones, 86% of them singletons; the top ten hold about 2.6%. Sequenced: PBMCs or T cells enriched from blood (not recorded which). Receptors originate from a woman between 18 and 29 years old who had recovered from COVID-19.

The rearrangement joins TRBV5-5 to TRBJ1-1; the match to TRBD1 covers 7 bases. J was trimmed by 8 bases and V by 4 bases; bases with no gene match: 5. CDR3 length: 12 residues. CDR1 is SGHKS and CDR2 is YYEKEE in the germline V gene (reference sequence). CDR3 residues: CASSRPGQEAFF. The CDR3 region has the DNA TGTGCCAGCAGCCGGCCGGGACAGGAAGCTTTCTTT.

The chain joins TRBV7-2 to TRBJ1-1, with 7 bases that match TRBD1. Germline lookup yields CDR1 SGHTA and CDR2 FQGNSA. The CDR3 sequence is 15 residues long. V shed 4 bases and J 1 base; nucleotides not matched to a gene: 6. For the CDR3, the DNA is TGTGCCAGCAGCTACGCAGGGGGTGCGAACACTGAAGCTTTCTTT. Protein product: CASSYAGGANTEAFF. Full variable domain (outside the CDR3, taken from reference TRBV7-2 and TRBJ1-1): GAGVSQSPSNKVTEKGKDVELRCDPISGHTALYWYRQSLGQGLEFLIYFQGNSAPDKSGLPSDRFSAERTGGSVSTLTIQRTQQEDSAVYLCASSYAGGANTEAFFGQGTRLTVV.

CDR3 region: CASSPQGTGTNEQYF. CDR3 DNA sequence: TGCGCCAGCAGCCCGCAGGGGACAGGGACGAACGAGCAGTACTTC. The genes are TRBV5-1 and TRBJ2-7, with 9 bases lining up with TRBD1. Germline lookup yields CDR1 SGHRS and CDR2 YFSETQ. J gave up 5 bases and V 4 bases, and 10 bases lay outside the gene matches. The CDR3 is made up of 15 amino acids.

CDR3 sequence (DNA): TGTGCCAGCAGCTTAGAATTGGGAGCCGCGGGCTACGAGCAGTACTTC. This translates into CASSLELGAAGYEQYF. The genes are TRBV7-9 and TRBJ2-7; D is perhaps TRBD2 (5 bases). This CDR3 has 16 amino acids. Looked up from germline, CDR1 is SEHNR and CDR2 is FQNEAQ (reference sequence). The V end lost 1 base, the J end lost 3 bases, and 16 bases lay between the germline ends. Combining the CDR3 with reference TRBV7-9 and TRBJ2-7 gives the whole variable domain DTGVSQNPRHKITKRGQNVTFRCDPISEHNRLYWYRQTLGQGPEFLTYFQNEAQLEKSRLLSDRFSAERPKGSFSTLEIQRTEQGDSAMYLCASSLELGAAGYEQYFGPGTRLTVT.

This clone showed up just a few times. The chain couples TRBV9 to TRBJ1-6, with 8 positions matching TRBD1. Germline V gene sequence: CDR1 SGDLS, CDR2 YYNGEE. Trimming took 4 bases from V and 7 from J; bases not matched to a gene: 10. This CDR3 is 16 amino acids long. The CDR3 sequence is CASSPRGQGSNSPLHF. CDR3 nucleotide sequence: TGTGCCAGCAGCCCCCGAGGACAGGGTTCCAATTCACCCCTCCACTTT.

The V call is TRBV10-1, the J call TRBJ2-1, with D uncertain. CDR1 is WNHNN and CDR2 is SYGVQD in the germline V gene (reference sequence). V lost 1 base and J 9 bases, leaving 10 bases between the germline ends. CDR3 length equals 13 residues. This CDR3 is CASSELRGGEQFF. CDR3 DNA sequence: TGCGCCAGCAGTGAGTTACGAGGCGGTGAGCAGTTCTTC.

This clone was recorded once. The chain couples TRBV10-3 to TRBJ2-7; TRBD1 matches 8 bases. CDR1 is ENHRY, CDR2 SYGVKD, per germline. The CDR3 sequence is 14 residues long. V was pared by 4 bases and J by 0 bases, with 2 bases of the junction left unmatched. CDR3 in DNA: TGTGCCATCAGTGGGACAGGGTCCTCCTACGAGCAGTACTTC. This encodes CAISGTGSSYEQYF.

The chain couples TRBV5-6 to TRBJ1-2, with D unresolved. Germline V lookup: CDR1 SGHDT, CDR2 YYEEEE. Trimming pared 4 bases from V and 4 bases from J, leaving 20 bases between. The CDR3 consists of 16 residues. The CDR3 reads CASSPQIGVFGYGYTF. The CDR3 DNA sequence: TGTGCCAGCAGCCCACAAATCGGGGTTTTCGGCTATGGCTACACCTTC.

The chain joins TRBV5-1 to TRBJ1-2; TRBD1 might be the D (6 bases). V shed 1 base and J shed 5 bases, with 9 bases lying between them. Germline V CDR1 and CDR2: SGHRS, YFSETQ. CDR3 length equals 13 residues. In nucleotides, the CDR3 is TGCGCCAGCAGCTTGAGGACAGTTTATGGCTACACCTTC. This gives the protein CASSLRTVYGYTF.